This passage covers 14 T cell receptor beta chains from one sample sequenced in a study of cytomegalovirus exposure and HLA in healthy donors. Primers: 60 Vbeta forward and 13 Jbeta reverse. The table came from immunoSEQ multiplex PCR; TCRdb's copy has only in-frame clones and leaves some out. The sample has more than 100,000 clones; around 66% are singletons. Specimen: PBMCs. The receptor set was obtained from a middle-aged woman in good health and CMV-seropositive.

This clone was recorded a few times. The genes are TRBV11-2 and TRBJ1-4; D not resolved. The CDR3 consists of 18 residues. Trimming stripped 1 base from V and 2 bases from J, with 17 bases between. Germline values: CDR1 SGHAT, CDR2 FQNNGV. CDR3 nucleotides: TGTGCCAGCAGCTTAGGCCAGAGGTCGCAAAGCACTAATGAAAAACTGTTTTTT. Translating it yields CASSLGQRSQSTNEKLFF.

J is TRBJ2-1 and V is TRBV19; D is unclear. Germline assignment: CDR1 LNHDA and CDR2 SQIVND (reference sequence). With 5 bases removed from V and 10 bases from J, the gap between germline ends came to 9 bases. This CDR3 region has 11 residues. CDR3 residues: CASSGPAEQFF. CDR3 in DNA: TGTGCCAGTAGTGGGCCTGCCGAGCAGTTCTTC.

The V gene is TRBV7-9, the J gene TRBJ2-1; 9 nucleotides align to TRBD2. Germline assignment: CDR1 SEHNR and CDR2 FQNEAQ (reference sequence). V shed 1 base, J shed 5 bases, and the junction held 6 bases outside the gene matches. The CDR3 covers 16 residues. Here the CDR3 DNA reads TGTGCCAGCAGCTTAGGGACTAGCGCCCCACACAATGAGCAGTTCTTC. Its protein is CASSLGTSAPHNEQFF.

The chain joins TRBV11-2 to TRBJ1-3; tentatively, D is TRBD1 (6 bases). With 4 bases removed from V and 4 bases from J, the gap between germline ends came to 14 bases. CDR1 is SGHAT and CDR2 is FQNNGV in the germline V gene. This CDR3 contains 15 residues. The CDR3 is CASSSPGASGNTIYF. DNA for the CDR3: TGTGCCAGCAGCTCCCCAGGGGCTTCCGGAAACACCATATATTTT.

There are a few counts of this clone. The chain recombines TRBV2 with TRBJ1-1, with D possibly being TRBD1 (6 bases). V lost 5 bases to trimming and J lost 3 bases, with 10 bases between them. This CDR3 has 13 residues. Per the germline V gene, CDR1 is SNHLY and CDR2 is FYNNEI. The chain's CDR3 is CASSLGQYTEAFF. The CDR3 DNA is TGTGCCAGCAGTCTTGGACAGTACACTGAAGCTTTCTTT.

V is TRBV6-6 and J is TRBJ2-7; TRBD2 aligns across 13 bases. CDR1 MNHNY and CDR2 SVGAGI come from the germline V gene (reference sequence). This CDR3 spans 15 amino acids. V was clipped by 5 bases and J by 5 bases; unmatched bases: 6. CDR3 amino acids: CASSGTSGREDEQYF. As DNA, the CDR3 is TGTGCCAGCAGTGGCACTAGCGGGAGGGAGGACGAGCAGTACTTC.

A few counts support this clone. The chain carries TRBV6-5 and TRBJ1-1; TRBD1 matches at 8 bases. CDR1 is MNHEY and CDR2 is SVGAGI in the germline V gene. This CDR3 is 13 amino acids long. V shed 9 bases, J shed 4 bases, and the junction held 7 bases outside the gene matches. The CDR3 DNA follows: TGTGCCAGTGGCAGGGGGCGTTCCACTGAAGCTTTCTTT. Its translation is CASGRGRSTEAFF.

The gene calls are TRBV19 and TRBJ2-1; 9 nucleotides line up with TRBD2. Looked up from germline, CDR1 is LNHDA and CDR2 is SQIVND (reference sequence). This CDR3 has 14 residues. V shed 7 bases, J shed 7 bases, and the junction held 8 bases outside the gene matches. The CDR3 DNA follows: TGTGCCAGTACCTCTTCTAGCGGGATAAATGAGCAGTTCTTC. Its translation: CASTSSSGINEQFF.

The chain links TRBV18 to TRBJ2-3; D may be TRBD1 (5 bases). Germline CDR1 reads KGHSH; CDR2 reads LQKENI. The CDR3 has 14 amino acids. Trimming removed 2 bases at V and 0 bases at J, with 6 bases between. For the CDR3, the DNA is TGTGCCAGCTCACCAGACAGCAGCACAGATACGCAGTATTTT. Its translation is CASSPDSSTDTQYF.

This clone has a handful of counts. This chain joins TRBV11-2 and TRBJ2-4, with 11 bases aligning to TRBD1. This CDR3 is built from 18 residues. The junction had 4 bases not matched to a gene; V was cut back by 0 bases and J by 0 bases. Germline CDR1 SGHAT, CDR2 FQNNGV. CDR3 sequence: CASSLDPGQGVAKNIQYF. CDR3 in DNA: TGTGCCAGCAGCTTAGATCCGGGACAGGGGGTAGCCAAAAACATTCAGTACTTC.

J is TRBJ2-5 and V is TRBV30, with 7 bases lining up with TRBD1. The DNA matches TRBJ2-7 better at its end, which makes the J call doubtful. Germline lookup yields CDR1 GTSNPN and CDR2 SVGIG (reference sequence). This CDR3 spans 13 amino acids. CDR3 coding DNA: TGTGCCTGGAGGATAACAGGGGTCCACGAGCAGTACTTC. The encoded protein is CAWRITGVHEQYF.

This chain connects TRBV19 to TRBJ2-5; the D gene is possibly TRBD2 (6 bases). Germline V lookup: CDR1 LNHDA, CDR2 SQIVND (reference sequence). Trimming took 8 bases from V and 5 from J, leaving 21 bases between them. The CDR3 loop spans 15 amino acids. This CDR3 reads CASSLSGTLGETQYF. The CDR3 DNA reads TGTGCCAGTTCGCTATCCGGGACTCTGGGGGAGACCCAGTACTTC.

DNA for the CDR3: TGTGCCAGTACCCACTCGGCCGGGGGTACTGAGCAGTTCTTC. Amino acids: CASTHSAGGTEQFF. The V call is TRBV19, the J call TRBJ2-1; D might be TRBD2 (6 bases). Germline V gene lookup returns CDR1 LNHDA and CDR2 SQIVND (reference sequence). V was cut by 7 bases and J by 9 bases, with 19 bases left in between. The CDR3 length is 14 residues.

This chain uses TRBV5-4 with TRBJ1-2, with TRBD1 matching over 11 bases. CDR1 SGHNT and CDR2 YYREEE come from the germline V gene (reference sequence). This CDR3 spans 16 amino acids. V shed 4 bases and J 5 bases; nucleotides not matched to a gene: 10. The CDR3 loop is CASSVGQGVAFYGYTF. CDR3 bases: TGTGCCAGCAGCGTGGGACAGGGGGTCGCGTTTTATGGCTACACCTTC. Full variable domain (remainder filled in from reference TRBV5-4 and TRBJ1-2): ETGVTQSPTHLIKTRGQQVTLRCSSQSGHNTVSWYQQALGQGPQFIFQYYREEENGRGNFPPRFSGLQFPNYSSELNVNALELDDSALYLCASSVGQGVAFYGYTFGSGTRLTVV.